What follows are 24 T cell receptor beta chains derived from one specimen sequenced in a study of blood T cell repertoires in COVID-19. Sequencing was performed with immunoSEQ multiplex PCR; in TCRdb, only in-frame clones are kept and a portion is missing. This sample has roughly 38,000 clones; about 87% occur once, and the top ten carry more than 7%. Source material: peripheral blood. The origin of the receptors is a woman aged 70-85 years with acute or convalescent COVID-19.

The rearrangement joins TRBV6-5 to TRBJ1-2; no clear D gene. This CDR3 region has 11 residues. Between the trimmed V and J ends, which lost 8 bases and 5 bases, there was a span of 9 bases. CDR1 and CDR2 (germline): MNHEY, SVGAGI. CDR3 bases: TGTGCCAGCGGGGAGTTGTATGGCTACACCTTC. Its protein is CASGELYGYTF.

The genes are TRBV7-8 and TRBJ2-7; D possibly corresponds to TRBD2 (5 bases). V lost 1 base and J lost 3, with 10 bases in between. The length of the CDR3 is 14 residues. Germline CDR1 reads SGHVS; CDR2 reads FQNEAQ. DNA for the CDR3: TGTGCCAGCAGCTTAGGTTCCGGGGTCTACGAGCAGTACGTC. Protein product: CASSLGSGVYEQYV.

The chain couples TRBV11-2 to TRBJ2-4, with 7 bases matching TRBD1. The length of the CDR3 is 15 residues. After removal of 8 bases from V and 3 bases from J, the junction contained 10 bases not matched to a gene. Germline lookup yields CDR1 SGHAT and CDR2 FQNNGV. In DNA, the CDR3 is TGTGCCAGCTGCCGGGACAGATTTTTCAAAAACATTCAGTACTTC. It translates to CASCRDRFFKNIQYF.

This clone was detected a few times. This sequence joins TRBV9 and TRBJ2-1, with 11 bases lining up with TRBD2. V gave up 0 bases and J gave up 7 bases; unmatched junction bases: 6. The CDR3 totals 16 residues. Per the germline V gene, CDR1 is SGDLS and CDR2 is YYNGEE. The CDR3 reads CASSVEGLAGGNEQFF. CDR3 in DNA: TGTGCCAGCAGCGTAGAGGGGCTAGCGGGAGGTAATGAGCAGTTCTTC.

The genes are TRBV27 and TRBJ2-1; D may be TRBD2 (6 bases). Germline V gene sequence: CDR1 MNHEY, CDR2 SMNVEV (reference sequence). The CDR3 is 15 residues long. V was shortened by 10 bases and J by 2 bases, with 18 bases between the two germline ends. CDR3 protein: CAIQSGGAAYNEQFF. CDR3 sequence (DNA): TGTGCCATCCAAAGCGGCGGGGCCGCCTACAATGAGCAGTTCTTC.

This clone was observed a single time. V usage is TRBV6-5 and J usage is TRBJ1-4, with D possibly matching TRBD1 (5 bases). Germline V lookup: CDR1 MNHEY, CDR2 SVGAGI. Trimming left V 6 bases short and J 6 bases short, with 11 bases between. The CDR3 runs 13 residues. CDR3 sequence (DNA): TGTGCCAGCAGCCCGGGGGGGGATGAAAAACTGTTTTTT. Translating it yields CASSPGGDEKLFF.

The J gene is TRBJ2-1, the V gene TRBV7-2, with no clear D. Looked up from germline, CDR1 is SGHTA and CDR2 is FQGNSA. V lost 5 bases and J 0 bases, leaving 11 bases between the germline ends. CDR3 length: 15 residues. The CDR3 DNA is TGTGCCAGCAGCCTGATTACGAGCTCCTACAATGAGCAGTTCTTC. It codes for CASSLITSSYNEQFF.

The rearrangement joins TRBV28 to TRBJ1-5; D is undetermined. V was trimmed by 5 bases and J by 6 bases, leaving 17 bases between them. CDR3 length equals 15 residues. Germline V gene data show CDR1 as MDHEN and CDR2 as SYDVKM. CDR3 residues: CASSRAEATGQPQHF. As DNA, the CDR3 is TGTGCCAGCAGTCGCGCGGAGGCGACGGGTCAGCCCCAGCATTTT.

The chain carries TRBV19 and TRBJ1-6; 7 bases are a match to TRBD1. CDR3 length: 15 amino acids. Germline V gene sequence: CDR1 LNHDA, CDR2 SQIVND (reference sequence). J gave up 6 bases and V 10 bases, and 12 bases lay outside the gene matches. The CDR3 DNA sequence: TGTGCCACCACCCCCATGGGACAGCGTAATTCACCCCTCCACTTT. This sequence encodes CATTPMGQRNSPLHF.

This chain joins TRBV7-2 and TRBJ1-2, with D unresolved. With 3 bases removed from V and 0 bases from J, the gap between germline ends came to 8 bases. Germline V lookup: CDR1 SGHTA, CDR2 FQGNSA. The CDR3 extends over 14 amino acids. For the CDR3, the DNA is TGTGCCAGCAGCTTGTTTACTGCTAACTATGGCTACACCTTC. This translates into CASSLFTANYGYTF.

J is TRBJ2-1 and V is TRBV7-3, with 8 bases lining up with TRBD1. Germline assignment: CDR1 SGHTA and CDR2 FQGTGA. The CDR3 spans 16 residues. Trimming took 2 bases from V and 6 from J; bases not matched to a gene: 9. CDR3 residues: CASSLPGQGDSNEQFF. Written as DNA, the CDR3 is TGTGCCAGCAGCTTACCCGGACAGGGCGATTCCAATGAGCAGTTCTTC.

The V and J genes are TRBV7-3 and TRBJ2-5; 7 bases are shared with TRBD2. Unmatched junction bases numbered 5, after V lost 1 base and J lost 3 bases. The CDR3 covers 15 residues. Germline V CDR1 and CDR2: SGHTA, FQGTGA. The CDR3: CASSLMGAGEETQYF. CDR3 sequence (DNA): TGTGCCAGCAGCTTAATGGGTGCGGGGGAAGAGACCCAGTACTTC.

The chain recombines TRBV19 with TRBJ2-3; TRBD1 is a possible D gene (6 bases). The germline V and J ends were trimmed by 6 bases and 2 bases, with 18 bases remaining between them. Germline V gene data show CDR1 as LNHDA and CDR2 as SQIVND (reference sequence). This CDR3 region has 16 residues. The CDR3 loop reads CASSPDRSISTDTQYF. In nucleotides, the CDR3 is TGTGCCAGTAGCCCCGACAGGTCAATTTCCACAGATACGCAGTATTTT.

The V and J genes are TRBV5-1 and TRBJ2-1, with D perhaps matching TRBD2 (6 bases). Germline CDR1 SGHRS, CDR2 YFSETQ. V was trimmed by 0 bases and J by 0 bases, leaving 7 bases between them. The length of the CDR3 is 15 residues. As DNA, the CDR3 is TGCGCCAGCAGCTTGGTGGGGGGCTCCTACAATGAGCAGTTCTTC. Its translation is CASSLVGGSYNEQFF. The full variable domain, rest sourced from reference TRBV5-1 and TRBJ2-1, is KAGVTQTPRYLIKTRGQQVTLSCSPISGHRSVSWYQQTPGQGLQFLFEYFSETQRNKGNFPGRFSGRQFSNSRSEMNVSTLELGDSALYLCASSLVGGSYNEQFFGPGTRLTVL.

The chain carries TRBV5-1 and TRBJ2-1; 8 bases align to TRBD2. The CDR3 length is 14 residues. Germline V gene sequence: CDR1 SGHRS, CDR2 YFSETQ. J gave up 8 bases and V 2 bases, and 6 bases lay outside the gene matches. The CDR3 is CASSLWSGGDEQFF. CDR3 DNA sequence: TGCGCCAGCAGCTTATGGAGCGGGGGAGATGAGCAGTTCTTC.

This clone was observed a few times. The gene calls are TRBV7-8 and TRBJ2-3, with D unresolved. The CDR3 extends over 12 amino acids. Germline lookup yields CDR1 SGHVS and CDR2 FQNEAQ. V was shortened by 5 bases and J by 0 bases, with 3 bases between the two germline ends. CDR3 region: CASSLSTDTQYF. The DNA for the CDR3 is TGTGCCAGCAGCCTAAGCACAGATACGCAGTATTTT.

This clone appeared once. The CDR3 bases are TGCGCCAGCAGCTTGGATCGTAGCGGGAGGTACCCCGGGGAGCTGTTTTTT. Encoded protein: CASSLDRSGRYPGELFF. The chain combines TRBV5-1 with TRBJ2-2; 10 nucleotides align to TRBD2. The CDR3 consists of 17 residues. Trimming took 0 bases from V and 6 from J; bases not matched to a gene: 8. In germline, CDR1 is SGHRS, CDR2 YFSETQ.

CDR3 residues: CASSLTQGSGEKLFF. The DNA of the CDR3 is TGTGCCAGCAGCCTCACGCAGGGGTCGGGGGAAAAACTGTTTTTT. V usage is TRBV14 and J usage is TRBJ1-4, with D possibly matching TRBD1 (6 bases). This CDR3 region has 15 residues. Trimming removed 4 bases from V and 8 bases from J, with 17 bases in between. The germline V gene encodes CDR1 SGHDN and CDR2 FVKESK.

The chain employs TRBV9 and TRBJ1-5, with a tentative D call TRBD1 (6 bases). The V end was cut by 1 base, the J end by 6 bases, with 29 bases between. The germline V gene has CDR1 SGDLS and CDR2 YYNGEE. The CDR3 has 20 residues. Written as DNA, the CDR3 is TGTGCCAGCAGCGTAAGGGTCAGGTTAGGGGGAAGGATATATAGTCAGCCCCAGCATTTT. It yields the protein CASSVRVRLGGRIYSQPQHF.

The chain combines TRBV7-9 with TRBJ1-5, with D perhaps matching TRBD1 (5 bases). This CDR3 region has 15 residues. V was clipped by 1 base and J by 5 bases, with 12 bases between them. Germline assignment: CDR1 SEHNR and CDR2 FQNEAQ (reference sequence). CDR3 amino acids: CASSLGGAGDQPQHF. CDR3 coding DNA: TGTGCCAGCAGCTTAGGAGGGGCGGGAGATCAGCCCCAGCATTTT.

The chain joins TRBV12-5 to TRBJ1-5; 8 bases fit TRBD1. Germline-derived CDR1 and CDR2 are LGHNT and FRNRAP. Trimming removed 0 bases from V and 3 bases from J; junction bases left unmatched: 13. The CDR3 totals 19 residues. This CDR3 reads CASGLVINLDRGHNQPQHF. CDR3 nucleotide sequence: TGTGCTAGTGGTTTGGTAATCAATCTAGACAGGGGTCACAATCAGCCCCAGCATTTT.

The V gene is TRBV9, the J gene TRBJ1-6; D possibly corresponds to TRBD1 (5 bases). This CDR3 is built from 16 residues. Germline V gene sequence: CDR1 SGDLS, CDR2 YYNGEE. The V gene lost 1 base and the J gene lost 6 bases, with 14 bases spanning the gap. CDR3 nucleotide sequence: TGTGCCAGCAGCGTATTAGGGGATGGGGTTAATTCACCCCTCCACTTT. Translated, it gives CASSVLGDGVNSPLHF.

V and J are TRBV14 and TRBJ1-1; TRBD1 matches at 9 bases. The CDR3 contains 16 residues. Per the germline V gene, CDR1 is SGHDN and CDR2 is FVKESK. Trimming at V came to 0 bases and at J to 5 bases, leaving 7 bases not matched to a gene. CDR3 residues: CASSQEGTGTRTEAFF. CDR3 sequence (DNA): TGTGCCAGCAGCCAAGAGGGGACAGGGACGAGGACTGAAGCTTTCTTT. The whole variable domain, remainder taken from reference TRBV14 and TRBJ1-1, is EAGVTQFPSHSVIEKGQTVTLRCDPISGHDNLYWYRRVMGKEIKFLLHFVKESKQDESGMPNNRFLAERTGGTYSTLKVQPAELEDSGVYFCASSQEGTGTRTEAFFGQGTRLTVV.

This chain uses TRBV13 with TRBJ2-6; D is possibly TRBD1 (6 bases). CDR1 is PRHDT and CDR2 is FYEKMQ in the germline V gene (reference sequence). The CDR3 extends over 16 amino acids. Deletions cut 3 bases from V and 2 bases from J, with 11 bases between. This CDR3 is CASSFYTGTGANVLTF. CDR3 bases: TGTGCCAGCAGCTTTTATACAGGGACTGGGGCCAACGTCCTGACTTTC.